This paragraph covers one T cell receptor beta chain sequence. What it binds is unknown. The PCR employed 60 Vbeta primers together with 13 Jbeta primers. TCRdb keeps only in-frame clones here, not all; method: immunoSEQ multiplex PCR. Here the sample spans about 150,000 clones, around 74% being singletons. The sample comes from a study of cytomegalovirus exposure and HLA in healthy donors. Across the whole study: Samples from HLA-typed donors yielded some 85 million unique TCRs in an early data release.

Study conclusions and caveats: A later analysis associated 16,951 TCR beta sequences with HLA alleles at a 0.05 false discovery rate.

Each donor was healthy, and each was a bone marrow donor. Germline V gene data show CDR1 as SGHTA and CDR2 as FQGNSA. CDR3 length: 13 amino acids. V was shortened by 10 bases and J by 4 bases, with 11 bases between the two germline ends. The clonotype comes from a man younger than 30 in good health and CMV-seronegative. The chain uses TRBV7-2 and TRBJ1-6; D is unclear. Material for sequencing was PBMCs. CDR3: CANQAAYNSPLHF. The CDR3 nucleotides are TGTGCCAACCAAGCCGCTTATAATTCACCCCTCCACTTT.